The clone carrying this T cell receptor (beta chain) appeared a few times. The antigen is not known. The whole isolated RNA underwent reverse transcription, so sequencing captured expressed TCRB transcripts. TCRdb's table, derived via immunoSEQ multiplex PCR, lists solely in-frame clones and lacks some. The sample contains hundreds of thousands of clones, 13% of which appear only once. This CDR3 is 12 amino acids long. V was pared by 0 bases and J by 6 bases, with 5 bases between. CDR1 is MGHRA and CDR2 is YSYEKL in the germline V gene. This sample is drawn from a study of beta chain features in type 1 diabetes. Study observations and caveats: Moderate but significant shortening of TCRB CDR3s was recorded in all four CD4+ subsets from Type 1 diabetes patients. Fewer junction insertions and more nucleotide deletions appeared in type 1 diabetes patients.

The sequencing sample was made of naive CD4+ T cells from blood. The chain joins TRBV4-1 to TRBJ2-5; TRBD2 might be the D (5 bases). The clonotype was recovered from a man aged 18 to 35 with type 1 diabetes. For the CDR3, the DNA is TGCGCCAGCAGCCAAGACGGGAAGACCCAGTACTTC. Residues: CASSQDGKTQYF.